These 14 T cell receptor beta chains were sequenced from one sample in a study of T cell responses to AZD1222 COVID-19 vaccine. Clones were read by immunoSEQ multiplex PCR, and TCRdb kept only the in-frame ones, dropping some. The sample shows around 130,000 clones, about nine tenths of them seen only once. This specimen was peripheral blood, taken 28 days after the second dose of the MenACWY control vaccine. These receptors were collected from an adult who received the MenACWY meningococcal vaccine as a control.

This clone was counted once. The gene calls are TRBV9 and TRBJ2-1; 12 nucleotides line up with TRBD2. Per germline, CDR1 SGDLS and CDR2 YYNGEE. V shed 0 bases and J 5 bases; nucleotides not matched to a gene: 6. The CDR3 covers 17 residues. The CDR3 DNA follows: TGTGCCAGCAGCGTAGCGACAGGACTAGCGGGAAACAATGAGCAGTTCTTC. The encoded protein is CASSVATGLAGNNEQFF.

The V gene is TRBV25-1, the J gene TRBJ2-5; unclear D gene. CDR3 size: 13 residues. Germline V gene lookup returns CDR1 MGHDK and CDR2 SYGVNS. V was cut by 4 bases and J by 5 bases, with 11 bases left in between. The CDR3 is CASSAVGLETQYF. Here the CDR3 DNA reads TGTGCCAGCAGTGCCGTCGGCCTCGAGACCCAGTACTTC.

The chain combines TRBV25-1 with TRBJ2-2, with TRBD1 identical over 10 bases. The germline V gene encodes CDR1 MGHDK and CDR2 SYGVNS. V shed 1 base and J 6 bases; nucleotides not matched to a gene: 8. This CDR3 region has 17 residues. In DNA form, the CDR3 reads TGTGCCAGCAGTGAATGGGGGACAGGGGACTTATCCGGGGAGCTGTTTTTT. Protein: CASSEWGTGDLSGELFF.

V and J are TRBV5-1 and TRBJ1-6, with D maybe TRBD1 (5 bases). CDR1 is SGHRS and CDR2 is YFSETQ in the germline V gene. The CDR3 consists of 15 residues. The ends were cut back, 2 bases at V and 5 bases at J, with 11 bases in the middle. The CDR3 DNA is TGCGCCAGCAGCTTTCAGGGCCTGGATAATTCACCCCTCCACTTT. It yields the protein CASSFQGLDNSPLHF.

This clone has a single count. The chain recombines TRBV2 with TRBJ2-2, with D unclear. V was trimmed by 1 base and J by 7 bases, leaving 7 bases between them. Per the germline V gene, CDR1 is SNHLY and CDR2 is FYNNEI. The CDR3 covers 13 residues. The CDR3 bases are TGTGCCAGCAGTGAAGACAGAAACGGGGAGCTGTTTTTT. Translation: CASSEDRNGELFF.

V gene TRBV3-1 (or the pseudogene TRBV3-2) combines with J gene TRBJ2-1; D uncertain. The V gene's germline CDR1 is LGHDT and CDR2 YNNKEL (reference sequence). The CDR3 runs to 14 residues. V lost 0 bases, J lost 9 bases, and 12 bases lay in between. CDR3 sequence (DNA): TGTGCCAGCAGCCAAGATCCCGCAAGGAGTGAGCAGTTCTTC. Protein sequence: CASSQDPARSEQFF.

The chain combines TRBV7-2 with TRBJ2-3; no firm D call. Trimming left V 1 base short and J 15 bases short, with 11 bases between. This CDR3 contains 11 residues. The V gene's germline CDR1 is SGHTA and CDR2 FQGNSA. The CDR3 sequence: CASSLGSYFYF. The CDR3 nucleotides are TGTGCCAGCAGCTTAGGGTCCTACTTTTATTTT.

This clone was observed a handful of times. This chain links TRBV4-1 with TRBJ1-1; 7 nucleotides align to TRBD1. The CDR3 covers 13 residues. CDR1 MGHRA and CDR2 YSYEKL come from the germline V gene. Losses at the gene ends were 4 bases for V and 7 bases for J; bases not matched to a gene: 6. The CDR3 sequence: CASSRGQSGEAFF. DNA for the CDR3: TGCGCCAGCAGCCGGGGACAGTCCGGTGAAGCTTTCTTT.

The chain uses TRBV7-2 and TRBJ2-5, with 9 bases that match TRBD1. The germline gives CDR1 SGHTA, CDR2 FQGNSA. This CDR3 contains 13 residues. V lost 5 bases and J lost 5; bases outside the gene matches: 3. CDR3 in amino acids: CASSIDRGETQYF. DNA of the CDR3: TGTGCCAGCAGCATCGACAGGGGGGAGACCCAGTACTTC.

The chain carries TRBV5-1 and TRBJ2-3, with a tentative D call TRBD1 (5 bases). This CDR3 is built from 15 residues. The V and J ends lost 1 base and 0 bases respectively, with 9 bases between them. Per germline, CDR1 SGHRS and CDR2 YFSETQ. CDR3 sequence (DNA): TGCGCCAGCAGCTTGAGGGGCCCTAGCACAGATACGCAGTATTTT. Translation: CASSLRGPSTDTQYF.

This rearrangement joins TRBV5-1 to TRBJ1-2; 7 nucleotides match TRBD1. The J segment lost 2 bases and the V segment lost 4 bases, leaving 2 bases of the junction unmatched. CDR1 is SGHRS and CDR2 is YFSETQ in the germline V gene. The CDR3 totals 13 residues. The CDR3 sequence: CASSQTGNYGYTF. The CDR3 DNA follows: TGCGCCAGCAGCCAGACAGGGAACTATGGCTACACCTTC. Supplemented by reference TRBV5-1 and TRBJ1-2, the full variable domain reads KAGVTQTPRYLIKTRGQQVTLSCSPISGHRSVSWYQQTPGQGLQFLFEYFSETQRNKGNFPGRFSGRQFSNSRSEMNVSTLELGDSALYLCASSQTGNYGYTFGSGTRLTVV.

This clone has more than one count but fewer than ten. CDR3 in DNA: TGTGCCAGCAGTGAGGGACAGGGGATCACAGATACGCAGTATTTT. Protein sequence: CASSEGQGITDTQYF. The chain carries TRBV2 and TRBJ2-3, with 10 positions matching TRBD1. Germline trimming cut 3 bases from V and 2 bases from J; bases unmatched to any gene: 2. Germline CDR1 is SNHLY and CDR2 is FYNNEI. The CDR3 runs 15 residues.

The chain links TRBV4-3 to TRBJ2-3, with 7 bases identical to TRBD2. J gave up 4 bases and V 3 bases, and 7 bases lay outside the gene matches. The CDR3 is made up of 15 amino acids. Looked up from germline, CDR1 is LGHNA and CDR2 is YSLEER. The CDR3 protein is CASSQRGLGPDTQYF. CDR3 nucleotides: TGCGCCAGCAGCCAGCGGGGGTTGGGCCCAGATACGCAGTATTTT.

The rearrangement uses TRBV3-1 (or the pseudogene TRBV3-2) and TRBJ2-5; no reliable D call. Germline CDR1 and CDR2: LGHDT and YNNKEL (reference sequence). This CDR3 has 14 amino acids. V was pared by 1 base and J by 1 base, with 7 bases between. The CDR3 DNA reads as TGTGCCAGCAGCCAAGGAAATTTCCAAGAGACCCAGTACTTC. Translating it yields CASSQGNFQETQYF.